This T cell receptor (beta chain) was captured by sequencing in a study of tumor-infiltrating lymphocytes in primary liver carcinoma. Regarding the study as a whole: Tumor-adjacent and tumor-blood pairs overlapped less than tumor region pairs did.

With around 500 ng total RNA as template and a constant-region primer, TCR beta cDNA was made. Nested multiplex PCR, run for three rounds with slightly modified ARM-PCR, yielded TCR beta libraries. The first two PCR rounds, roughly 11 cycles each, used TRBV1-TRBV30 forward primers and a C-beta reverse primer. Using its own MiXCR run on the multiplex PCR reads, TCRdb lists one record per CDR3 protein. This sample has under 150,000 distinct CDR3 sequences; 55% to 70% occur once, and the top ten carry 8.1%. Remarks on this clonotype: Its cognate antigen is unknown.

CDR1 is SNHLY, CDR2 FYNNEI, per germline. V was trimmed by 4 bases and J by 1 base, leaving 12 bases between them. CDR3 size: 15 residues. The source material, 20-30 mg of unsorted bulk tissue, was used to co-extract RNA and DNA. Primary liver carcinomas in the patients were surgically resected. Patients in the cohort were treatment-naive and living with chronic HBV infection. This clonotype originated in an older woman with primary liver carcinoma and hepatitis B virus infection. The sequenced sample was tumor-adjacent normal liver tissue. The chain links TRBV2 to TRBJ2-3, with D possibly being TRBD1 (6 bases). CDR3 sequence reads: CASSGGQGGTDTQYF. The CDR3 nucleotides are TGTGCCAGCAGTGGGGGACAAGGGGGCACAGATACGCAGTATTTT.